This T cell receptor beta chain originates from a study of a mutant IDH1 vaccine in newly diagnosed glioma. Background on the study: Before enrollment, patients got radiotherapy alone, temozolomide alone, or mostly the combination.

In the case of this clone: Its antigen is unknown.

V lost 0 bases, J lost 4 bases, and 10 bases lay in between. In germline, CDR1 is LNHDA, CDR2 SQIVND (reference sequence). The CDR3 loop spans 15 amino acids. Method: immunoSEQ multiplex PCR; TCRdb's copy keeps in-frame clones and lacks some. Of some 33,000 clones detected, around 89% appear once; the ten largest clones hold approximately 2.4%. Time point indicated: week 23, last vaccination. The content of each vaccine dose was 300 ug of mutant IDH1 20-mer peptide, and topical imiquimod accompanied it. The rearrangement links TRBV19 to TRBJ2-1, with D possibly matching TRBD1 (6 bases). The clonotype originates from a man aged 35 to 55 with glioma. Material: PBMCs, obtained from a glioma patient whose treatment included an IDH1 peptide vaccine. CDR3 sequence (DNA): TGTGCCAGTAGTATAGAAAGGACAGCTTACAATGAGCAGTTCTTC. It is translated as CASSIERTAYNEQFF. Based on the CDR3 plus reference TRBV19 and TRBJ2-1, the full variable domain is DGGITQSPKYLFRKEGQNVTLSCEQNLNHDAMYWYRQDPGQGLRLIYYSQIVNDFQKGDIAEGYSVSREKKESFPLTVTSAQKNPTAFYLCASSIERTAYNEQFFGPGTRLTVL.